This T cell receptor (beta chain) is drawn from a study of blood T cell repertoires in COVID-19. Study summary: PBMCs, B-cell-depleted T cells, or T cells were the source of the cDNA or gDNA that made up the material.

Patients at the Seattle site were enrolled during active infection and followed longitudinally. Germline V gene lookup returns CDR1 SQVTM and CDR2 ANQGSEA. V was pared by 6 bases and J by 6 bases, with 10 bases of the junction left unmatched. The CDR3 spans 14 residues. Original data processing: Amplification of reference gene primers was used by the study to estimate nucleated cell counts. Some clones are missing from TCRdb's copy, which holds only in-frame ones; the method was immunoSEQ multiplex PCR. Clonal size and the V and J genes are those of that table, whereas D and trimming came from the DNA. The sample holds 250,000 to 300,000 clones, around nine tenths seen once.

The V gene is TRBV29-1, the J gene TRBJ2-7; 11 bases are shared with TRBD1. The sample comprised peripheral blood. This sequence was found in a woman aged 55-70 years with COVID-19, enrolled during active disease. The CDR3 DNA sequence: TGCAGCGTGGCGGACAGGGGGCTTAAGGGCGAGCAGTACTTC. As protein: CSVADRGLKGEQYF.